A selection of T cell receptor beta chains follows, all from one sample in a study of lymphopenia after photon versus proton radiotherapy. Generated by immunoSEQ multiplex PCR, the TCRdb table keeps only in-frame clones and is missing some. The table shows tens of thousands of clones, with over 70% occurring only once. The material sequenced was peripheral blood, taken from a patient treated with proton-based radiotherapy. Receptor source: a man aged 80 or over with esophageal cancer. Both conserved end residues are part of each CDR3. The D gene is left open where the match is weak. A row's size may be missing; if present it is once, few, many or a size class.

size,J,D,V,CDR3,DNA
.,TRBJ2-7,TRBD2,TRBV29-1,CSVTLAVREQYF,TGCAGCGTGACCCTAGCGGTGCGGGAGCAGTACTTC
.,TRBJ2-2,.,TRBV21-1,CASSIGTGEGGNTGELFF,TGTGCCAGCAGCATTGGGACAGGGGAAGGGGGGAACACCGGGGAGCTGTTTTTT
.,TRBJ2-2,.,TRBV7-9,CASSWVVGGELFF,TGTGCCAGCAGCTGGGTTGTTGGCGGGGAGCTGTTTTTT
.,TRBJ2-5,.,TRBV6-5,CASSYGGGQETQYF,TGTGCCAGCAGTTACGGGGGTGGTCAAGAGACCCAGTACTTC
.,TRBJ2-1,.,TRBV5-6,CASSSGPYNEQFF,TGTGCCAGCAGCTCCGGACCCTACAATGAGCAGTTCTTC
.,TRBJ1-6,.,TRBV9,CASSVDTGSPLHF,TGTGCCAGCAGCGTAGATACGGGGTCACCCCTCCACTTT
.,TRBJ1-2,.,TRBV5-1,CASSSVQTGPGGYTF,TGCGCCAGCAGCTCCGTCCAGACAGGCCCGGGTGGCTACACCTTC
.,TRBJ2-1,.,TRBV5-8,CASSLDRSRGPYNEQFF,TGTGCCAGCAGCTTGGATAGGTCGAGAGGACCCTACAATGAGCAGTTCTTC
once,TRBJ1-2,TRBD1,TRBV2,CASVPPRLRDRDFYGYTF,TGTGCCAGTGTGCCGCCTCGTCTCAGGGACAGAGACTTCTATGGCTACACCTTC
.,TRBJ2-1,TRBD1,TRBV29-1,CSVGQGSYNEQFF,TGCAGCGTTGGACAGGGCTCCTACAATGAGCAGTTCTTC
.,TRBJ2-3,.,TRBV30,CAWSFGGDTQYF,TGTGCCTGGAGTTTCGGCGGGGATACGCAGTATTTT
.,TRBJ2-3,.,TRBV18,CASSPPDTSTDTQYF,TGTGCCAGCTCACCCCCGGACACCAGCACAGATACGCAGTATTTT
once,TRBJ1-2,.,TRBV19,CASRNREGQVYGYTF,TGTGCCAGTAGAAATAGAGAAGGACAAGTCTATGGCTACACCTTC
.,TRBJ2-2,TRBD2,TRBV5-1,CASSLVPGGTGELFF,TGCGCCAGCAGCTTGGTGCCGGGAGGCACCGGGGAGCTGTTTTTT
.,TRBJ2-1,.,TRBV5-4,CASSTRDEQFF,TGTGCCAGCAGCACCCGGGATGAGCAGTTCTTC
.,TRBJ1-4,.,TRBV6-5,CASSRTPGLNEKLFF,TGTGCCAGCAGCCGAACACCAGGACTTAATGAAAAACTGTTTTTT
few,TRBJ1-2,.,TRBV4-3,CASSQDFQGRIAGYTF,TGCGCCAGCAGCCAAGATTTTCAGGGGAGGATAGCTGGCTACACCTTC
.,TRBJ2-7,TRBD1,TRBV6-5,CASSSTGGPSYEQYF,TGTGCCAGCAGTTCCACAGGGGGCCCCTCCTACGAGCAGTACTTC
.,TRBJ2-7,.,TRBV4-1,CASSRETTRSGSYEQYF,TGCGCCAGCAGCCGGGAAACGACCCGAAGTGGTTCCTACGAGCAGTACTTC
.,TRBJ2-5,TRBD2,TRBV29-1,CSVVGTSGGAVIETQYF,TGCAGCGTTGTCGGGACTAGCGGGGGGGCGGTGATAGAGACCCAGTACTTC
.,TRBJ2-2,.,TRBV19,CASSIKGVGTGELFF,TGTGCCAGTAGTATTAAGGGGGTTGGCACCGGGGAGCTGTTTTTT
.,TRBJ1-2,.,TRBV7-2,CASSLKFRGGSGGYTF,TGTGCCAGCAGCTTGAAATTCCGCGGGGGCTCAGGTGGCTACACCTTC
.,TRBJ2-3,.,TRBV5-1,CASSLDRPSTDTQYF,TGCGCCAGCAGCTTAGACAGACCAAGCACAGATACGCAGTATTTT
.,TRBJ1-1,.,TRBV6-5,CASSFGTPNTEAFF,TGTGCCAGCAGTTTCGGGACGCCGAACACTGAAGCTTTCTTT
.,TRBJ2-3,TRBD1,TRBV5-4,CASSLASGGSTDTQYF,TGTGCCAGCAGCTTGGCGTCAGGGGGTAGCACAGATACGCAGTATTTT
.,TRBJ2-7,.,TRBV15,CATSRWGGTYEQYF,TGTGCCACCAGCAGGTGGGGGGGCACCTACGAGCAGTACTTC
.,TRBJ2-7,.,TRBV15,CATSREPRESYEQYF,TGTGCCACCAGCAGAGAACCTAGAGAGAGTTACGAGCAGTACTTC
.,TRBJ2-3,.,TRBV5-6,CASSLDGGTDTQYF,TGTGCCAGCAGCTTGGATGGCGGCACAGATACGCAGTATTTT
.,TRBJ1-5,.,TRBV6-5,CASSYRASNQPQHF,TGTGCCAGCAGTTACCGTGCCTCGAATCAGCCCCAGCATTTT
.,TRBJ2-3,.,TRBV11-3,CASSLGTSSTDTQYF,TGTGCCAGCAGCTTGGGGACATCGAGCACAGATACGCAGTATTTT
.,TRBJ2-2,TRBD2,TRBV5-1,CASSPAGVGNTGELFF,TGCGCCAGCAGCCCGGCGGGAGTGGGAAACACCGGGGAGCTGTTTTTT
once,TRBJ2-2,.,TRBV7-9,CASSVMATGELFF,TGTGCCAGCAGCGTAATGGCCACCGGGGAGCTGTTTTTT
.,TRBJ2-5,.,TRBV29-1,CSVKGGTEWETQYF,TGCAGCGTTAAGGGCGGGACGGAGTGGGAGACCCAGTACTTC